The 14 T cell receptor beta chains below were found in one sample sequenced in a study of cytomegalovirus exposure and HLA in healthy donors. A multiplex PCR was run with 60 Vbeta primers and 13 Jbeta primers. Sequencing used immunoSEQ multiplex PCR; TCRdb keeps in-frame clones, though not all of them. The data show under 95,000 clones, roughly 80% seen once. Sequences were obtained from PBMCs. These receptor sequences come from a middle-aged woman in good health and CMV-seropositive.

The chain recombines TRBV4-2 with TRBJ1-2; D is uncertain. V was pared by 0 bases and J by 3 bases, with 8 bases between. Germline lookup yields CDR1 LGHNA and CDR2 YNFKEQ. The CDR3 runs to 14 residues. CDR3 nucleotide sequence: TGTGCCAGCAGCCAAGACGGTGCCGACTATGGCTACACCTTC. It specifies CASSQDGADYGYTF.

With respect to this clone: At one boundary the junction diverges from the germline segment, which might be a read error. Other nucleotide sequences in the sample specify the same CDR3. This chain links TRBV11-2 with TRBJ2-1, with 7 positions matching TRBD2. There are 15 residues in the CDR3. Germline V gene lookup returns CDR1 SGHAT and CDR2 FQNNGV. The DNA of the CDR3 is TGTGCTAGCAGCTTTAGCGGGTACCTTTACAATGAGCAGTTCTTC. Protein: CASSFSGYLYNEQFF.

This sequence joins TRBV27 and TRBJ1-5; 7 nucleotides align to TRBD1. Germline CDR1 and CDR2: MNHEY and SMNVEV (reference sequence). The V and J ends lost 6 bases and 4 bases, in that order; junction bases with no gene match: 6. The CDR3 consists of 14 residues. This CDR3 is CASSLTGSNQPQHF. The CDR3 DNA sequence: TGTGCCAGCAGCTTGACAGGGTCTAATCAGCCCCAGCATTTT.

The chain has TRBV27 and TRBJ2-1; 12 positions agree with TRBD2. V gave up 2 bases and J gave up 12 bases; unmatched junction bases: 5. The CDR3 length is 14 residues. Per the germline V gene, CDR1 is MNHEY and CDR2 is SMNVEV (reference sequence). The CDR3 here is CASSLETSGGLQFF. CDR3 nucleotides: TGTGCCAGCAGTTTAGAAACTAGCGGGGGGTTGCAGTTCTTC.

The chain uses TRBV15 and TRBJ2-5; TRBD1 matches at 11 bases. CDR1 is LNHNV, CDR2 YYDKDF, per germline (reference sequence). The CDR3 sequence is 18 residues long. V lost 2 bases and J lost 0; bases outside the gene matches: 8. The CDR3 bases are TGTGCCACCAGCAGAACCCTTTCGGACAGGGGGCACCAAGAGACCCAGTACTTC. Amino acids: CATSRTLSDRGHQETQYF.

V gene TRBV28 combines with J gene TRBJ1-3; D possibly corresponds to TRBD1 (5 bases). The CDR3 is made up of 13 amino acids. Trimming took off 4 bases at V and 1 base at J, with 5 bases between the two ends. Looked up from germline, CDR1 is MDHEN and CDR2 is SYDVKM. CDR3 loop: CASSWTSGNTIYF. The CDR3 DNA follows: TGTGCCAGCAGTTGGACATCTGGAAACACCATATATTTT.

This rearrangement joins TRBV7-9 to TRBJ2-3; 14 bases align to TRBD2. Per germline, CDR1 SEHNR and CDR2 FQNEAQ (reference sequence). This CDR3 comprises 16 residues. The trim removed 5 bases at V and 0 bases at J, leaving 1 base unmatched. CDR3 region: CASSGLAGGSTDTQYF. Here the CDR3 DNA reads TGTGCCAGCAGCGGACTAGCGGGGGGTAGCACAGATACGCAGTATTTT. The entire variable domain, with the rest obtained from reference TRBV7-9 and TRBJ2-3, is as follows: DTGVSQNPRHKITKRGQNVTFRCDPISEHNRLYWYRQTLGQGPEFLTYFQNEAQLEKSRLLSDRFSAERPKGSFSTLEIQRTEQGDSAMYLCASSGLAGGSTDTQYFGPGTRLTVL.

The rearrangement joins TRBV19 to TRBJ1-5; D unresolved. V was pared by 3 bases and J by 5 bases, with 14 bases between. Looked up from germline, CDR1 is LNHDA and CDR2 is SQIVND (reference sequence). This CDR3 region has 15 residues. The CDR3, as DNA: TGTGCCAGTAGTATGATAGGAGGCTCACATCAGCCCCAGCATTTT. This sequence encodes CASSMIGGSHQPQHF.

This sequence joins TRBV5-6 and TRBJ1-1, with D possibly TRBD1 on 5 matching bases. Trimming pared 2 bases from V and 6 bases from J, leaving 20 bases between. Germline CDR1 and CDR2: SGHDT and YYEEEE. CDR3 length: 16 amino acids. The DNA for the CDR3 is TGTGCCAGCAGCTTTTTCGGGGGGGGAGAAGGGCCTGAAGCTTTCTTT. Amino acids: CASSFFGGGEGPEAFF.

The chain combines TRBV9 with TRBJ2-7; 13 bases are shared with TRBD2. In germline, CDR1 is SGDLS, CDR2 YYNGEE. This CDR3 is 18 amino acids long. The V and J ends lost 0 bases and 0 bases, in that order; junction bases with no gene match: 6. CDR3 sequence reads: CASSVGLAGGRSSYEQYF. The CDR3 DNA sequence: TGTGCCAGCAGCGTAGGACTAGCGGGGGGAAGGAGCTCCTACGAGCAGTACTTC. The entire variable domain, with the rest obtained from reference TRBV9 and TRBJ2-7, is as follows: DSGVTQTPKHLITATGQRVTLRCSPRSGDLSVYWYQQSLDQGLQFLIQYYNGEERAKGNILERFSAQQFPDLHSELNLSSLELGDSALYFCASSVGLAGGRSSYEQYFGPGTRLTVT.

As DNA, the CDR3 is TGCGCCAGCAGCCAAAGAGCAGGGACAACCTACGAGCAGTACTTC. Translating it yields CASSQRAGTTYEQYF. V gene TRBV4-3 combines with J gene TRBJ2-5, with D possibly matching TRBD1 (6 bases). The tail of the sequence fits TRBJ2-7 better, so the J call may be wrong. CDR1 and CDR2 (germline): LGHNA, YSLEER. The CDR3 runs 15 residues.

The V call is TRBV4-1, the J call TRBJ2-1; D is unclear. Germline V lookup: CDR1 MGHRA, CDR2 YSYEKL. V lost 0 bases and J lost 10, with 10 bases in between. The CDR3 runs 13 residues. CDR3 amino acids: CASSQDSEVEQFF. The CDR3 DNA reads TGCGCCAGCAGCCAAGATAGTGAGGTAGAGCAGTTCTTC.

The chain employs TRBV27 and TRBJ2-3, with 8 positions matching TRBD2. Per germline, CDR1 MNHEY and CDR2 SMNVEV (reference sequence). Trimming removed 5 bases from V and 1 base from J; junction bases left unmatched: 14. The CDR3 is made up of 18 amino acids. The CDR3 loop is CASSPDPREGLGTDTQYF. CDR3 nucleotide sequence: TGTGCCAGCAGTCCCGACCCCCGGGAGGGCTTGGGCACAGATACGCAGTATTTT.

This chain joins TRBV7-9 and TRBJ2-2; D might be TRBD1 (6 bases). Germline V gene lookup returns CDR1 SEHNR and CDR2 FQNEAQ (reference sequence). This CDR3 is built from 15 residues. Trimming took 5 bases from V and 3 from J, leaving 13 bases between them. CDR3 DNA sequence: TGTGCCAGCAGCAACAGGGTCAGGGACACCGGGGAGCTGTTTTTT. Its translation: CASSNRVRDTGELFF.